This T cell receptor beta chain was captured in a study of T-cell reconstitution after alpha-beta-depleted transplantation in children. On this clonotype: Its antigen is not identified.

Study-wide points: At the one-year point after transplant, T-cell counts and TCRbeta diversity were found to come mostly from T cells that had been newly produced.

Trimming left V 5 bases short and J 6 bases short, with 17 bases between. Germline CDR1 reads LNHDA; CDR2 reads SQIVND (reference sequence). This CDR3 has 14 residues. Construction of the TCRbeta library involved unique molecular identifiers. Using its own MiXCR run on the PCR reads, TCRdb lists one record per CDR3 protein. The sample has 400,000 to 550,000 distinct CDR3 sequences, about 10% seen once. This sequence joins TRBV19 and TRBJ2-7; D not certain. The sequencing used PBMCs, collected before TCRalphabeta/CD19-depleted stem cell transplant. This clonotype was sampled from a child between 2 and 9 years old with inherited bone marrow failure, due to receive a stem cell transplant. The CDR3 reads CASSPFARGGEQYF. The CDR3 DNA follows: TGTGCCAGTAGTCCGTTTGCGAGAGGTGGCGAGCAGTACTTC.